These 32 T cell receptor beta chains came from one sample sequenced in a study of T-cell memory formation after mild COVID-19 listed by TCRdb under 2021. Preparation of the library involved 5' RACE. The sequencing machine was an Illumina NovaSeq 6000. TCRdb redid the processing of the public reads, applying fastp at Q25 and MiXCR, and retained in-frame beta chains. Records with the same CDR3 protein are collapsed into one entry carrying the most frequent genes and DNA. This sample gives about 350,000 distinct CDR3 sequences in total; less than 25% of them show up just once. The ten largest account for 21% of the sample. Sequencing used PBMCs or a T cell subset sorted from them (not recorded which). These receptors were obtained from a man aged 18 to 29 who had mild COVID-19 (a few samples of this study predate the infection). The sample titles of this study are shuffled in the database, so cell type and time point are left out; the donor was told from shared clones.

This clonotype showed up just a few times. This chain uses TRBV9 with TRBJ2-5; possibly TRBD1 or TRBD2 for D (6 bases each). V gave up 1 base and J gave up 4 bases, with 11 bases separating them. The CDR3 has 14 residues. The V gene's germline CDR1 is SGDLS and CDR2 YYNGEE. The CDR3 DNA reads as TGTGCCAGCAGCGTATCGGGGGCCCGAGAGACCCAGTACTTC. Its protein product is CASSVSGARETQYF.

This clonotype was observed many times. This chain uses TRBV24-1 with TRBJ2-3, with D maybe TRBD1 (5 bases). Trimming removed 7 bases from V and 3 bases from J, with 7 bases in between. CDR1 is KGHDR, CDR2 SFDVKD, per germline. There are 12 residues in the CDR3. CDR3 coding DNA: TGTGCCACCAGGGACATAACAGATACGCAGTATTTT. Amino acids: CATRDITDTQYF.

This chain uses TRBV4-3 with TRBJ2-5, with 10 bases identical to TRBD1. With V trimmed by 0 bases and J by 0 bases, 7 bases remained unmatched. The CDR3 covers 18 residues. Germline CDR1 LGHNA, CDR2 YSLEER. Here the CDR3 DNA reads TGCGCCAGCAGCCAAGATGATCCGGGACAGGGGTACCAAGAGACCCAGTACTTC. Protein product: CASSQDDPGQGYQETQYF.

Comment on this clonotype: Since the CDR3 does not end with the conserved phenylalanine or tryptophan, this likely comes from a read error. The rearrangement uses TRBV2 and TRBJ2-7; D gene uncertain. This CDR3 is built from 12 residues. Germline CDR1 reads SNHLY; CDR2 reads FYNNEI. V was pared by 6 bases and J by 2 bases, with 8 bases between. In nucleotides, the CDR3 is TGTGCCAGCAGGGGCAGCCCCTACGAGCAGTACTTG. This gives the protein CASRGSPYEQYL.

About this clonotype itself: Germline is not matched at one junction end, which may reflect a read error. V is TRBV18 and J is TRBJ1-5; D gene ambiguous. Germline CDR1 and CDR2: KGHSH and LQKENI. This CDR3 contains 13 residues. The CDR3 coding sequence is TGTGCCAGATCACGTGGGGAGAATCAGCCCCAGCATTTT. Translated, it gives CARSRGENQPQHF.

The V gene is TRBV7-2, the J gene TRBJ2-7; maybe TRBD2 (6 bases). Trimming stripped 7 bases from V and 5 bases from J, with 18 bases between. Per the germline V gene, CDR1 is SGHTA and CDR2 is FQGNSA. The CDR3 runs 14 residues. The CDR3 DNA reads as TGTGCCAGCACCAAACCCGGAGGGGATCACGAGCAGTACTTC. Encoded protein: CASTKPGGDHEQYF.

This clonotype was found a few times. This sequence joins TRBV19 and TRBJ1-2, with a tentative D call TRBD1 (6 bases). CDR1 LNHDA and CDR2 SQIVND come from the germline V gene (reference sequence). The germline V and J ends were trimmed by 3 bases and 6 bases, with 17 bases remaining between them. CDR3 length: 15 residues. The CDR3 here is CASSIQDRTIHGYTF. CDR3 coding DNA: TGTGCCAGTAGTATTCAGGACAGAACTATTCATGGCTACACCTTC.

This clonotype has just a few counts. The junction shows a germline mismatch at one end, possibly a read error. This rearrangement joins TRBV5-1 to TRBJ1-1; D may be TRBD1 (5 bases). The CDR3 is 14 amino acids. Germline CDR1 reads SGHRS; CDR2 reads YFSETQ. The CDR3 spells CASTLSAGGTEAFF. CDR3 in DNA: TGCGCCAGCACCTTGTCGGCCGGGGGCACTGAAGCTTTCTTT.

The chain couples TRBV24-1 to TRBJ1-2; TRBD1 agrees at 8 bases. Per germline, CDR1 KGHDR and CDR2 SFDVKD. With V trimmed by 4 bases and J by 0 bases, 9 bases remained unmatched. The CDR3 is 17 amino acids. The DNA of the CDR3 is TGTGCCACCAGTGACAACCCTGGACAGGGAGCTAACTATGGCTACACCTTC. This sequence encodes CATSDNPGQGANYGYTF.

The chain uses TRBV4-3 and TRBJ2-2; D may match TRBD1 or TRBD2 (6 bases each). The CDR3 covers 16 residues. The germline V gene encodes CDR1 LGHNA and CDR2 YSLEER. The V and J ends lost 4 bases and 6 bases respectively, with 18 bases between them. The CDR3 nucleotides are TGCGCCAGCAGCCCGGGGGCGCAGGGGAGGTCCGGGGAGCTGTTTTTT. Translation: CASSPGAQGRSGELFF.

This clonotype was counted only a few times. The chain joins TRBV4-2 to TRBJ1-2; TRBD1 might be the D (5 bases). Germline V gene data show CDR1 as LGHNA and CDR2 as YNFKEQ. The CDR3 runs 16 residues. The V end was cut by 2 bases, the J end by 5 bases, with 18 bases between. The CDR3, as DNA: TGTGCCAGCAGCCAACTCGACCCAGGGTTTGGGTATGGCTACACCTTC. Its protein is CASSQLDPGFGYGYTF.

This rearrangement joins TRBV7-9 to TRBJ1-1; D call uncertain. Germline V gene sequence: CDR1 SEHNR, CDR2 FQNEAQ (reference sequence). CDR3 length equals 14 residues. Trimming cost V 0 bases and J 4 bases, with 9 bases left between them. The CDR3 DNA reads TGTGCCAGCAGCTTAGCAGGGTCCACCACTGAAGCTTTCTTT. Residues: CASSLAGSTTEAFF.

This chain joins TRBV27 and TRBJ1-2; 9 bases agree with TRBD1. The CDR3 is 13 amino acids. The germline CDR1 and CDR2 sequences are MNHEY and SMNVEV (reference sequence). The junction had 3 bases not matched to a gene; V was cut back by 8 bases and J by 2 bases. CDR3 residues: CASLGQGNYGYTF. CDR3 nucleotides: TGTGCCAGCCTCGGACAGGGGAACTATGGCTACACCTTC.

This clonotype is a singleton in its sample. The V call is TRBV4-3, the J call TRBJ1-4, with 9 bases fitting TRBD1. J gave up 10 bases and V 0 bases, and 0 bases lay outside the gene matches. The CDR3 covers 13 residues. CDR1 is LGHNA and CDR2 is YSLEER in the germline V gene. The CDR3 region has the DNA TGCGCCAGCAGCCAAGAGACAGGGGGAAAACTGTTTTTT. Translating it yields CASSQETGGKLFF.

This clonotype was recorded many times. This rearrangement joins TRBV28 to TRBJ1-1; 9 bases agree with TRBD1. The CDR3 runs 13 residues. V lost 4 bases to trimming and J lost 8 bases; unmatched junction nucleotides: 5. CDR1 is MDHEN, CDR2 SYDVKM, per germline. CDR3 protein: CASSWGGQGEAFF. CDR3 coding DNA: TGTGCCAGCAGTTGGGGGGGACAGGGCGAAGCTTTCTTT.

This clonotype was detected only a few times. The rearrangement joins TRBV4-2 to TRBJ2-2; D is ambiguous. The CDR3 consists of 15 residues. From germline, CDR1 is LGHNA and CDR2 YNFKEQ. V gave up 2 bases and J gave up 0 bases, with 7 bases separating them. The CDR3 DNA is TGTGCCAGCAGCCAACGCGCGTCGAACACCGGGGAGCTGTTTTTT. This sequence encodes CASSQRASNTGELFF.

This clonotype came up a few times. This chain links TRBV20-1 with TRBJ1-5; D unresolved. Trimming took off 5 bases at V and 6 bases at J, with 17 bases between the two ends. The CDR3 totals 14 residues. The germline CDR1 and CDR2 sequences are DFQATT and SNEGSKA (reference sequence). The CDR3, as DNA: TGCAGTGCTGGACCTCCGGCTGGAAGTCAGCCCCAGCATTTT. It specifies CSAGPPAGSQPQHF.

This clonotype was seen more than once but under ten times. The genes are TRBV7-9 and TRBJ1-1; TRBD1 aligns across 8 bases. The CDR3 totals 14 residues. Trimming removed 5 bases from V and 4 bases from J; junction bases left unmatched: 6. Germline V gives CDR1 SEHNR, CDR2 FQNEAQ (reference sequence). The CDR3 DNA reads TGTGCCAGCAGCCCACAGGGGGTCGTCACTGAAGCTTTCTTT. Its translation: CASSPQGVVTEAFF. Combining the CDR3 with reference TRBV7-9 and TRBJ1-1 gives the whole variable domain DTGVSQNPRHKITKRGQNVTFRCDPISEHNRLYWYRQTLGQGPEFLTYFQNEAQLEKSRLLSDRFSAERPKGSFSTLEIQRTEQGDSAMYLCASSPQGVVTEAFFGQGTRLTVV.

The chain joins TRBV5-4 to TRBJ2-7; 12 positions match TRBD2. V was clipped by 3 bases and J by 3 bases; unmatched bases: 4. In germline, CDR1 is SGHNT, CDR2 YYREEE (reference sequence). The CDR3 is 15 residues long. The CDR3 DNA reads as TGTGCCAGCAGCTCAGGGACTAGCGGGTTCTACGAGCAGTACGTC. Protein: CASSSGTSGFYEQYV.

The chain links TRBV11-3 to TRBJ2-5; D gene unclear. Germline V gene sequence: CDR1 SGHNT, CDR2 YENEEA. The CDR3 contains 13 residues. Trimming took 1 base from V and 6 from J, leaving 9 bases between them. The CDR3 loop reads CASSLGLGKTQYF. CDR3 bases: TGTGCCAGCAGCTTAGGGCTGGGAAAGACCCAGTACTTC. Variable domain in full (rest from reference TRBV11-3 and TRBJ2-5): EAGVVQSPRYKIIEKKQPVAFWCNPISGHNTLYWYLQNLGQGPELLIRYENEEAVDDSQLPKDRFSAERLKGVDSTLKIQPAELGDSAVYLCASSLGLGKTQYFGPGTRLLVL.

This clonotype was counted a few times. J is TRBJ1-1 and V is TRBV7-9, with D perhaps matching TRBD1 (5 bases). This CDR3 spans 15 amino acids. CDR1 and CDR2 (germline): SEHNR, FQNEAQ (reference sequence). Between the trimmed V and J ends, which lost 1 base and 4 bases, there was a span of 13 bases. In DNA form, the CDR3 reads TGTGCCAGCAGCTTAGAGGCAGGGAGGATCACTGAAGCTTTCTTT. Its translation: CASSLEAGRITEAFF.

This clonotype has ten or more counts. This CDR3 is CASSGVGGHTDTQYF. CDR3 coding DNA: TGTGCCAGCAGTGGGGTCGGGGGCCACACAGATACGCAGTATTTT. The chain combines TRBV12-3 or TRBV12-4 with TRBJ2-3; D tentatively fits TRBD1 or TRBD2 (6 bases each). V lost 5 bases and J lost 2, with 14 bases in between. This CDR3 has 15 amino acids.

Here the CDR3 reads CASRSGETQYF. The CDR3 DNA is TGTGCCAGCAGGTCGGGAGAGACCCAGTACTTC. J is TRBJ2-5 and V is TRBV12-3 or TRBV12-4; D gene ambiguous. The V end was cut by 6 bases, the J end by 4 bases, with 6 bases between. CDR3 length equals 11 residues.

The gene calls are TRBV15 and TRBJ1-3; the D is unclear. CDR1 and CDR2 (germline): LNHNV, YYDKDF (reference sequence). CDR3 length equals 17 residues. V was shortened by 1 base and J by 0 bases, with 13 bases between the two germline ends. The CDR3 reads CATSRVRATNSGNTIYF. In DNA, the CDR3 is TGTGCCACCAGCAGAGTAAGGGCGACTAACTCTGGAAACACCATATATTTT.

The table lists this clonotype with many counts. In DNA form, the CDR3 reads TGCGCCAGCAGCCAAGAACGAGGTCAGCCCCAGCATTTT. As protein: CASSQERGQPQHF. This chain connects TRBV4-3 to TRBJ1-5; D is unresolved. The ends were cut back, 0 bases at V and 6 bases at J, with 6 bases in the middle. The CDR3 consists of 13 residues. From germline, CDR1 is LGHNA and CDR2 YSLEER.

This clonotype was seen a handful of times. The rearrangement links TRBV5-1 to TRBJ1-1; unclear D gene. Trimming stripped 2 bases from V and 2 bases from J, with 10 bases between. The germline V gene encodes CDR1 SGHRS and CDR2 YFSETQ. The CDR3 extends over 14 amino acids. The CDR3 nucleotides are TGCGCCAGCAGCTTTTCCGAACGTAACACTGAAGCTTTCTTT. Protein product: CASSFSERNTEAFF.

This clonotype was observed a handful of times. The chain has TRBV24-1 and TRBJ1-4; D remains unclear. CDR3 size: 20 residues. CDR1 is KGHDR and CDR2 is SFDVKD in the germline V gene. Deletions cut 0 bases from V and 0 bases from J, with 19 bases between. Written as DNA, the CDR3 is TGTGCCACCAGTGATTTGTGTGGGAATCAGGTATTAACAACTAATGAAAAACTGTTTTTT. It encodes CATSDLCGNQVLTTNEKLFF.

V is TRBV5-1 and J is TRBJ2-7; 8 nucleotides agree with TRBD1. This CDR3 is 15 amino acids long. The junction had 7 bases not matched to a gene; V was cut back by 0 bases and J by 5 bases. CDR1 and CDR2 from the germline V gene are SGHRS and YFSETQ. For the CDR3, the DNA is TGCGCCAGCAGCTTGGCCGGACAGGGACCTGACGAGCAGTACTTC. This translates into CASSLAGQGPDEQYF.

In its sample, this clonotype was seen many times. CDR3 nucleotide sequence: TGTGCCAGCAGCGAGGGCCTGAGGGAATATTCACCCCTCCACTTT. This codes for CASSEGLREYSPLHF. The V gene is TRBV9, the J gene TRBJ1-6; D gene ambiguous. CDR1 and CDR2 from the germline V gene are SGDLS and YYNGEE. The length of the CDR3 is 15 residues. V was pared by 3 bases and J by 8 bases, with 15 bases between.

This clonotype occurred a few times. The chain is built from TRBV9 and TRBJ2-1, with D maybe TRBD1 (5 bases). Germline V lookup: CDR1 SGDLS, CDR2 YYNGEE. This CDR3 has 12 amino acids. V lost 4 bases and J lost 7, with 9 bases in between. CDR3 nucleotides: TGTGCCAGCAGCCAAGGGGCGAATGAGCAGTTCTTC. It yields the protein CASSQGANEQFF.

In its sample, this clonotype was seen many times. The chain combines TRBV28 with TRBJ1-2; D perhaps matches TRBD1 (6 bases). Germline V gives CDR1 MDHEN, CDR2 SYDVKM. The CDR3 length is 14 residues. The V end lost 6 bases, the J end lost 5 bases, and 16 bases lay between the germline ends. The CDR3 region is CASRYMGTLYGYTF. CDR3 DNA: TGTGCCAGCAGATATATGGGGACACTTTATGGCTACACCTTC.

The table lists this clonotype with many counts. The CDR3 nucleotides read TGTGCCAGCAGTTACTCGATACAGGGTAATTCACCCCTCCACTTT. It codes for CASSYSIQGNSPLHF. The V gene is TRBV6-5, the J gene TRBJ1-6; D is perhaps TRBD1 (6 bases). The CDR3 is 15 amino acids. Deletions cut 0 bases from V and 6 bases from J, with 9 bases between. Germline CDR1 MNHEY, CDR2 SVGAGI.